This T cell receptor (beta chain) was captured in a study of early stage breast cancer tumors. The V end was cut by 7 bases, the J end by 7 bases, with 11 bases between. Germline-derived CDR1 and CDR2 are MDHEN and SYDVKM. The CDR3 totals 13 residues. Sequencing was performed with immunoSEQ multiplex PCR; in TCRdb, only in-frame clones are kept and a portion is missing. The profile shows about 8,000 clones, approximately 60% of them singletons. Sequencing was performed on breast tumor tissue. The chain combines TRBV28 with TRBJ1-6, with a weak D call TRBD1 (6 bases). The sequence derives from a person between 65 and 80 years old with breast cancer. CDR3: CASKGTHNSPLHF. The CDR3, as DNA: TGTGCCAGCAAGGGGACACACAATTCACCCCTCCACTTT.